These T cell receptor beta chains were read from a single sample in a study of blood T cell repertoires in COVID-19. Profiled with immunoSEQ multiplex PCR; TCRdb holds only in-frame clones, not every one. The sample contains roughly 80,000 clones, approximately 80% of which appear only once. Source material: peripheral blood. The origin of the receptors is a man between 60 and 75 years old with active or convalescent COVID-19. CDR3s include the opening cysteine and the closing phenylalanine or tryptophan. The D gene is left open where the match is weak. For some rows the clone size is stated as once, few or many, or as a class when expanded; others skip it.

j_gene	v_gene	d_gene	abundance	CDR3aa	CDR3nt
TRBJ2-7	TRBV7-2	TRBD1	NA	CASSSGTGGTMEQYF	TGTGCCAGCAGCTCGGGGACAGGGGGCACAATGGAGCAGTACTTC
TRBJ1-1	TRBV3-1/TRBV3-2	NA	NA	CASSQDSGGLNTEAFF	TGTGCCAGCAGCCAAGATAGCGGGGGGTTGAACACTGAAGCTTTCTTT
TRBJ1-1	TRBV3-1/TRBV3-2	NA	NA	CASSQAPGVTEAFF	TGTGCCAGCAGCCAAGCTCCAGGCGTCACTGAAGCTTTCTTT
TRBJ1-2	TRBV30	TRBD1	NA	CAWIRDRTVYGGYTF	TGTGCCTGGATCCGGGACAGGACCGTTTACGGGGGCTACACCTTC
TRBJ1-1	TRBV29-1	TRBD1	NA	CSVRQGGYTEAFF	TGCAGCGTTAGACAGGGGGGGTACACTGAAGCTTTCTTT
TRBJ2-5	TRBV10-3	TRBD2	few	CAISESASGGAVAETQYF	TGTGCCATCAGTGAGTCGGCTAGCGGGGGGGCCGTTGCGGAGACCCAGTACTTC
TRBJ1-1	TRBV2	TRBD1	NA	CASSGTGGLAEAFF	TGTGCCAGCAGTGGGACAGGGGGCCTCGCTGAAGCTTTCTTT
TRBJ2-2	TRBV6-5	NA	NA	CASSQDSGPTGELFF	TGTGCCAGCAGCCAGGATAGCGGCCCCACCGGGGAGCTGTTTTTT
TRBJ1-1	TRBV6-6	TRBD1	NA	CASRDGQGAEAFF	TGTGCCAGCAGAGACGGACAGGGCGCTGAAGCTTTCTTT
TRBJ2-3	TRBV11-2	TRBD2	NA	CASSLVFRAGGPQDTQYF	TGTGCCAGCAGCTTAGTGTTCCGGGCGGGGGGGCCGCAAGATACGCAGTATTTT
TRBJ2-7	TRBV12-3/TRBV12-4	NA	NA	CASSVRETYEQYF	TGTGCCAGCAGTGTACGGGAGACCTACGAGCAGTACTTC
TRBJ2-2	TRBV7-8	TRBD1	NA	CASSKRQGLNTGELFF	TGTGCCAGCAGTAAACGACAGGGCCTGAACACCGGGGAGCTGTTTTTT
TRBJ2-5	TRBV5-1	TRBD2	NA	CASSYGGGSQETQYF	TGCGCCAGCAGCTACGGCGGGGGGTCCCAAGAGACCCAGTACTTC
TRBJ2-7	TRBV6-5	TRBD1	NA	CASAQRQGTYEQYF	TGTGCCAGCGCCCAAAGACAGGGTACCTACGAGCAGTACTTC
TRBJ1-5	TRBV30	NA	NA	CAWSGTNQPQHF	TGTGCCTGGAGCGGGACTAATCAGCCCCAGCATTTT
TRBJ1-2	TRBV11-2	NA	NA	CASSAGGVYGYTF	TGTGCCAGCAGCGCGGGGGGGGTCTATGGCTACACCTTC
TRBJ1-2	TRBV7-9	TRBD1	NA	CASSSPGTGGYGYTF	TGTGCCAGCAGCTCCCCCGGGACAGGGGGCTATGGCTACACCTTC
TRBJ1-2	TRBV10-3	TRBD1	NA	CAISEPGTGGNYGYTF	TGTGCCATCAGTGAGCCAGGGACAGGGGGCAACTATGGCTACACCTTC
TRBJ2-1	TRBV5-6	TRBD2	NA	CASSLLGGGAPSEQFF	TGTGCCAGCAGCTTGTTGGGCGGGGGGGCCCCTAGTGAGCAGTTCTTC
TRBJ1-2	TRBV4-1	TRBD1	NA	CASSLPTGTNYGYTF	TGCGCCAGCAGCCTCCCGACAGGGACTAACTATGGCTACACCTTC
TRBJ1-2	TRBV6-2/TRBV6-3	NA	NA	CASSRDGGRTF	TGTGCCAGCAGTCGGGACGGGGGTCGGACCTTC
TRBJ2-7	TRBV9	NA	NA	CASSSASGNRYEQYF	TGTGCCAGCAGCTCCGCTTCAGGGAATCGGTACGAGCAGTACTTC
TRBJ2-7	TRBV5-1	TRBD2	NA	CASSRVVGTSGVGYEQYF	TGCGCCAGCAGTCGAGTAGTTGGGACTAGCGGGGTAGGATACGAGCAGTACTTC
TRBJ2-5	TRBV9	NA	few	CASSLDSGRGETQYF	TGTGCCAGCAGCTTAGATTCGGGCCGGGGGGAGACCCAGTACTTC
TRBJ2-7	TRBV23-1	TRBD1	NA	CASSQIKGTGLPTSYEQYF	TGCGCCAGCAGTCAAATAAAGGGGACAGGACTACCTACCTCCTACGAGCAGTACTTC
TRBJ1-3	TRBV6-1	NA	NA	CASSEGTVFHSGNTIYF	TGTGCCAGCAGTGAAGGGACAGTCTTCCACTCTGGAAACACCATATATTTT
TRBJ1-2	TRBV4-3	NA	NA	CASSPFGVGGGYTF	TGCGCCAGCAGCCCCTTCGGGGTGGGGGGTGGCTACACCTTC
TRBJ1-1	TRBV10-3	TRBD1	NA	CAIREGQGNTEAFF	TGTGCCATCAGGGAGGGACAGGGTAACACTGAAGCTTTCTTT
TRBJ2-2	TRBV7-2	NA	once	CASSLVRDTGELFF	TGTGCCAGCAGCTTAGTGCGGGACACCGGGGAGCTGTTTTTT
TRBJ2-5	TRBV5-4	TRBD1	NA	CASSANRGLGETQYF	TGTGCCAGCAGCGCCAACAGGGGGCTAGGGGAGACCCAGTACTTC
TRBJ1-1	TRBV4-2	NA	once	CASSREFFPNTEAFF	TGTGCCAGCAGCCGAGAGTTCTTCCCGAACACTGAAGCTTTCTTT
TRBJ1-1	TRBV7-2	NA	few	CASSLGPGWNTEAFF	TGTGCCAGCAGCTTAGGTCCAGGGTGGAACACTGAAGCTTTCTTT
TRBJ1-5	TRBV19	TRBD1	NA	CASSIKGLGQGDQPQHF	TGTGCCAGTAGTATAAAAGGGTTAGGGCAGGGGGATCAGCCCCAGCATTTT
TRBJ1-5	TRBV6-5	TRBD1	NA	CASSYDRGSGQPQHF	TGTGCCAGCAGTTACGACAGGGGATCGGGTCAGCCCCAGCATTTT
TRBJ2-1	TRBV5-4	NA	NA	CASSPGGAYNEQFF	TGTGCCAGCAGCCCCGGGGGAGCCTACAATGAGCAGTTCTTC
TRBJ1-3	TRBV5-6	NA	NA	CASSLPISDSSGNTIYF	TGTGCCAGCAGCCTCCCCATATCTGACAGCTCTGGAAACACCATATATTTT
TRBJ2-1	TRBV30	TRBD2	NA	CALLRLAVQEQFF	TGTGCCTTACTCCGGCTAGCGGTGCAGGAGCAGTTCTTC
TRBJ1-6	TRBV5-4	NA	NA	CASSFGGSSYNSPLHF	TGTGCCAGCAGCTTCGGCGGGAGCTCCTATAATTCACCCCTCCACTTT
TRBJ2-4	TRBV19	TRBD2	NA	CASEGLAGGPKNIQYF	TGTGCCAGCGAGGGTCTAGCGGGGGGGCCCAAAAACATTCAGTACTTC